A single sample is the source of the 29 T cell receptor beta chains below, sequenced in a study of identical twins' blood T cells. TCRdb processed the 5' RACE reads anew with MiXCR; each CDR3 protein has one entry. The sample records 350,000 to 400,000 distinct CDR3 sequences, more than 25% being singletons. Sample: PBMCs. Receptors were obtained from a woman aged 18-55 years in good health.

Comments on this clonotype: Without the conserved terminal phenylalanine or tryptophan, this CDR3 likely stems from a read error. CDR3 DNA sequence: TGTGCCAGCAGTGGCCGTGGGGGAGGTCAGGAGACCCAGTACCTC. It yields the protein CASSGRGGGQETQYL. The chain combines TRBV6-1 with TRBJ2-5; tentatively, D is TRBD2 (6 bases). CDR1 is MNHNS, CDR2 SASEGT, per germline. Trimming took 4 bases from V and 5 from J, leaving 17 bases between them. The CDR3 has 15 amino acids.

This clonotype appeared a few times. The V and J genes are TRBV4-3 and TRBJ2-1, with 9 bases lining up with TRBD2. The CDR3 has 17 residues. Trimming at V came to 6 bases and at J to 5 bases, leaving 14 bases not matched to a gene. Germline CDR1 LGHNA, CDR2 YSLEER. The CDR3 sequence: CASSWRAGGLVNNEQFF. The CDR3 nucleotides are TGCGCCAGCAGTTGGCGAGCGGGAGGTCTAGTGAACAATGAGCAGTTCTTC.

This chain joins TRBV29-1 and TRBJ1-5, with D hard to call. Trimming shortened V by 2 bases and J by 0 bases, and 8 bases separated the two germline ends. The CDR3 totals 14 residues. Germline V gene sequence: CDR1 SQVTM, CDR2 ANQGSEA. This CDR3 is CSVESGNSNQPQHF. The CDR3 region has the DNA TGCAGCGTTGAATCGGGAAATAGCAATCAGCCCCAGCATTTT.

A word on this clonotype: This may come from a read error, since a much larger clone is one base off. The chain links TRBV5-1 to TRBJ1-2; weak D call: TRBD1 (5 bases). CDR3 length equals 13 residues. CDR1 is SGHRS and CDR2 is YFSETQ in the germline V gene. Here the CDR3 DNA reads TGCGCCAACAGCTTGCGGCAGGGAAATGGCTACACCTTC. Its translation: CANSLRQGNGYTF.

The chain couples TRBV20-1 to TRBJ2-1; D gene unclear. Trimming took off 0 bases at V and 15 bases at J, with 12 bases between the two ends. The CDR3 is 11 amino acids. CDR1 is DFQATT, CDR2 SNEGSKA, per germline (reference sequence). The CDR3 nucleotides read TGCAGTGCTAGAGATCCCCCTAGGCTGTTCTTC. This translates into CSARDPPRLFF.

In DNA form, the CDR3 reads TGTGCCAGCAGCTCCCCCCGGGTGGGGAACACTGAAGCTTTCTTT. Translation: CASSSPRVGNTEAFF. This chain connects TRBV11-3 to TRBJ1-1, with D unclear. Trimming took off 4 bases at V and 1 base at J, with 13 bases between the two ends. Looked up from germline, CDR1 is SGHNT and CDR2 is YENEEA. This CDR3 is built from 15 residues.

This clonotype was seen a handful of times. V and J are TRBV12-3 or TRBV12-4 and TRBJ1-2, with D possibly matching TRBD1 (5 bases). The CDR3 is 12 amino acids. Trimming stripped 7 bases from V and 8 bases from J, with 14 bases between. Here the CDR3 DNA reads TGTGCCAGCACCCAGGGTTATATGGGCTACACCTTC. As protein: CASTQGYMGYTF.

The chain uses TRBV6-6 and TRBJ1-1; TRBD1 agrees at 9 bases. Looked up from germline, CDR1 is MNHNY and CDR2 is SVGAGI (reference sequence). Trimming cost V 5 bases and J 1 base; bases outside gene matches: 8. This CDR3 is built from 16 residues. CDR3 loop: CASSRRPGQGNTEAFF. The DNA for the CDR3 is TGTGCCAGCAGTCGCCGCCCGGGACAGGGGAACACTGAAGCTTTCTTT.

This clonotype was recorded many times. The chain recombines TRBV5-1 with TRBJ1-1, with TRBD1 as a possible D gene (6 bases). V was pared by 0 bases and J by 8 bases, with 11 bases between. The germline V gene encodes CDR1 SGHRS and CDR2 YFSETQ. The CDR3 length is 13 residues. This CDR3 is CASSLVGTPEAFF. CDR3 sequence (DNA): TGCGCCAGCAGCTTGGTAGGGACACCAGAAGCTTTCTTT.

V is TRBV6-6 and J is TRBJ2-4, with D unclear. Trimming left V 8 bases short and J 7 bases short, with 12 bases between. Germline V lookup: CDR1 MNHNY, CDR2 SVGAGI (reference sequence). The CDR3 extends over 12 amino acids. The CDR3, as DNA: TGTGCCAGCGGGCCCCTCTATAACATTCAGTACTTC. It specifies CASGPLYNIQYF.

This rearrangement joins TRBV19 to TRBJ2-2; D call uncertain. Germline loops: CDR1 LNHDA, CDR2 SQIVND (reference sequence). The CDR3 contains 12 residues. V was cut by 0 bases and J by 6 bases, with 2 bases left in between. The CDR3 is CASSIDPGELFF. CDR3 sequence (DNA): TGTGCCAGTAGTATAGATCCCGGGGAGCTGTTTTTT.

The CDR3: CSASSIGGGGLGKLFF. CDR3 nucleotide sequence: TGCAGTGCTAGTTCGATCGGGGGTGGCGGATTAGGAAAACTGTTTTTT. V gene TRBV20-1 combines with J gene TRBJ1-4, with D possibly TRBD1 on 5 matching bases. Germline CDR1 is DFQATT and CDR2 is SNEGSKA (reference sequence). Between the trimmed V and J ends, which lost 3 bases and 10 bases, there was a span of 24 bases. There are 16 residues in the CDR3.

This clonotype was detected a few times. The chain is built from TRBV29-1 and TRBJ1-2; D is perhaps TRBD1 (5 bases). Germline V gene sequence: CDR1 SQVTM, CDR2 ANQGSEA. This CDR3 comprises 13 residues. With 3 bases removed from V and 4 bases from J, the gap between germline ends came to 12 bases. The CDR3 spells CSVDFDRVYGYTF. Here the CDR3 DNA reads TGCAGCGTTGATTTCGACAGAGTCTATGGCTACACCTTC.

The chain links TRBV20-1 to TRBJ2-1; D possibly corresponds to TRBD2 (6 bases). The CDR3 length is 17 residues. V lost 0 bases, J lost 0 bases, and 15 bases lay in between. CDR1 and CDR2 (germline): DFQATT, SNEGSKA (reference sequence). The CDR3 region is CSARDPHERASYNEQFF. CDR3 DNA sequence: TGCAGTGCTAGAGATCCCCATGAGCGGGCCTCCTACAATGAGCAGTTCTTC.

This chain connects TRBV20-1 to TRBJ1-3; unclear D gene. This CDR3 region has 11 residues. The germline gives CDR1 DFQATT, CDR2 SNEGSKA (reference sequence). V lost 1 base, J lost 7 bases, and 5 bases lay in between. CDR3 sequence: CSARVVNTIYF. The CDR3 DNA is TGCAGTGCTAGAGTTGTGAACACCATATATTTT.

The sample holds a few counts of this clonotype. The gene calls are TRBV7-9 and TRBJ2-1; no firm D call. Per germline, CDR1 SEHNR and CDR2 FQNEAQ (reference sequence). The CDR3 contains 14 residues. V lost 2 bases and J 7 bases, leaving 12 bases between the germline ends. CDR3 residues: CASSLITIGNEQFF. CDR3 sequence (DNA): TGTGCCAGCAGCTTAATTACTATCGGGAATGAGCAGTTCTTC.

This clonotype was seen at least ten times. The chain uses TRBV6-6 and TRBJ1-2; D is ambiguous. V lost 4 bases and J 4 bases, leaving 10 bases between the germline ends. Germline CDR1 is MNHNY and CDR2 is SVGAGI (reference sequence). This CDR3 is 13 amino acids long. The CDR3 DNA sequence: TGTGCCAGCAGTTCTCGGGAAAGCTATGGCTACACCTTC. It encodes CASSSRESYGYTF.

This clonotype has only a few counts. The chain links TRBV5-5 to TRBJ1-1; TRBD1 is a possible D gene (5 bases). Germline V CDR1 and CDR2: SGHKS, YYEKEE (reference sequence). The CDR3 has 15 amino acids. V was trimmed by 1 base and J by 1 base, leaving 11 bases between them. The CDR3 sequence: CASSLIRGENTEAFF. DNA for the CDR3: TGTGCCAGCAGCTTGATAAGGGGAGAGAACACTGAAGCTTTCTTT.

This rearrangement joins TRBV3-1 to TRBJ1-1, with a tentative D call TRBD1 (5 bases). CDR3 length: 13 amino acids. The V end was cut by 8 bases, the J end by 1 base, with 11 bases between. CDR1 and CDR2 (germline): LGHDT, YNNKEL (reference sequence). This chain's CDR3 is CASRRTPNTEAFF. CDR3 sequence (DNA): TGTGCCAGCCGGCGGACACCGAACACTGAAGCTTTCTTT. The variable domain in full, completed from reference TRBV3-1 and TRBJ1-1, reads DTAVSQTPKYLVTQMGNDKSIKCEQNLGHDTMYWYKQDSKKFLKIMFSYNNKELIINETVPNRFSPKSPDKAHLNLHINSLELGDSAVYFCASRRTPNTEAFFGQGTRLTVV.

The chain couples TRBV11-2 to TRBJ2-2; D perhaps matches TRBD1 (5 bases). The CDR3 has 17 residues. In germline, CDR1 is SGHAT, CDR2 FQNNGV. V lost 6 bases and J lost 0, with 17 bases in between. CDR3 in DNA: TGTGCCAGCAGGGACATCCGTCGAATTACGAACACCGGGGAGCTGTTTTTT. Protein sequence: CASRDIRRITNTGELFF. The full variable domain, rest sourced from reference TRBV11-2 and TRBJ2-2, is EAGVAQSPRYKIIEKRQSVAFWCNPISGHATLYWYQQILGQGPKLLIQFQNNGVVDDSQLPKDRFSAERLKGVDSTLKIQPAKLEDSAVYLCASRDIRRITNTGELFFGEGSRLTVL.

This clonotype was counted only a few times. This chain connects TRBV7-2 to TRBJ2-7; possibly TRBD2 for D (6 bases). V was trimmed by 4 bases and J by 3 bases, leaving 13 bases between them. CDR3 length: 14 residues. CDR1 SGHTA and CDR2 FQGNSA come from the germline V gene. The CDR3 spells CASSWLTSFYEQYF. The CDR3 nucleotides are TGTGCCAGCAGCTGGCTGACTAGTTTCTACGAGCAGTACTTC.

This clonotype was observed a handful of times. The V call is TRBV5-1, the J call TRBJ2-7, with 9 bases fitting TRBD1. Looked up from germline, CDR1 is SGHRS and CDR2 is YFSETQ. The CDR3 extends over 14 amino acids. V was pared by 6 bases and J by 3 bases, with 7 bases of the junction left unmatched. CDR3 sequence (DNA): TGCGCCAGCAAACTAGGACAGGGGAACTACGAGCAGTACTTC. It translates to CASKLGQGNYEQYF.

The chain couples TRBV27 to TRBJ1-6, with TRBD1 matching over 7 bases. The ends lost 4 bases at V and 5 bases at J; junction bases unmatched: 11. CDR1 and CDR2 (germline): MNHEY, SMNVEV (reference sequence). This CDR3 has 17 residues. Here the CDR3 reads CASSSLGTGQNNSPLHF. CDR3 DNA: TGTGCCAGCAGTTCCTTGGGGACGGGACAGAATAATTCACCCCTCCACTTT.

This clonotype was seen a few times. This chain links TRBV9 with TRBJ2-3; no clear D gene. Germline CDR1 is SGDLS and CDR2 is YYNGEE. V was pared by 4 bases and J by 6 bases, with 9 bases between. CDR3 length: 12 amino acids. For the CDR3, the DNA is TGTGCCAGCAGCTCGGTGTTTGATACGCAGTATTTT. Its translation: CASSSVFDTQYF.

The J gene is TRBJ2-7, the V gene TRBV6-2 or TRBV6-3, with no clear D. The V end was cut by 2 bases, the J end by 2 bases, with 4 bases between. This CDR3 comprises 12 residues. Germline values: CDR1 MNHEY, CDR2 SVGEGT. The CDR3 reads CASSYGPYEQYF. DNA for the CDR3: TGTGCCAGCAGTTACGGACCCTACGAGCAGTACTTC.

This clonotype was counted many times. The V call is TRBV24-1, the J call TRBJ2-1; D perhaps matches TRBD2 (5 bases). CDR1 and CDR2 (germline): KGHDR, SFDVKD. This CDR3 contains 14 residues. Between the trimmed V and J ends, which lost 2 bases and 9 bases, there was a span of 13 bases. The CDR3 DNA sequence: TGTGCCACCAGTGATTCTGTAGCGTACGGTGAGCAGTTCTTC. This sequence encodes CATSDSVAYGEQFF.

In this sample, this clonotype turned up a few times. The chain has TRBV2 and TRBJ2-3; D gene ambiguous. Germline V gives CDR1 SNHLY, CDR2 FYNNEI. This CDR3 spans 12 amino acids. Trimming removed 4 bases from V and 7 bases from J, with 9 bases in between. CDR3 bases: TGTGCCAGCAGTGCTAAAGGGTATACGCAGTATTTT. It is translated as CASSAKGYTQYF.

This clonotype was recorded many times. The chain has TRBV3-1 and TRBJ2-5; D is unresolved. Per germline, CDR1 LGHDT and CDR2 YNNKEL (reference sequence). Trimming shortened V by 4 bases and J by 5 bases, and 5 bases separated the two germline ends. The CDR3 runs to 11 residues. The CDR3 region is CASSLYETQYF. In DNA, the CDR3 is TGTGCCAGCAGCCTCTATGAGACCCAGTACTTC.

This clonotype has just a few counts. The rearrangement links TRBV20-1 to TRBJ1-2; D remains ambiguous. Germline CDR1 is DFQATT and CDR2 is SNEGSKA (reference sequence). V lost 3 bases, J lost 3 bases, and 11 bases lay in between. The CDR3 is 13 residues long. CDR3 amino acids: CSASPESHYGYTF. The CDR3 nucleotides are TGCAGTGCTAGTCCGGAAAGTCACTATGGCTACACCTTC.